These 22 T cell receptor beta chains originate from one sample sequenced in a study of T cell responses to AZD1222 COVID-19 vaccine. The assay was immunoSEQ multiplex PCR, and TCRdb's table has in-frame clones only and misses some. The table shows about 120,000 clones, with about 86% occurring only once. The sequenced sample was peripheral blood, obtained 28 days after the second AZD1222 dose. The source of these receptors is an adult who received the AZD1222 COVID-19 vaccine.

The rearrangement links TRBV28 to TRBJ1-6; possible D gene TRBD1, 5 bases. Per the germline V gene, CDR1 is MDHEN and CDR2 is SYDVKM. Trimming shortened V by 9 bases and J by 8 bases, and 17 bases separated the two germline ends. This CDR3 contains 14 residues. The CDR3 sequence is CASPVARVYSPLHF. The CDR3, as DNA: TGTGCCAGTCCCGTCGCCAGGGTTTATTCACCCCTCCACTTT.

This rearrangement joins TRBV3-1 (or the pseudogene TRBV3-2) to TRBJ1-1, with D uncertain. Germline CDR1 reads LGHDT; CDR2 reads YNNKEL (reference sequence). The CDR3 is made up of 15 amino acids. V was pared by 5 bases and J by 0 bases, with 13 bases between. In DNA form, the CDR3 reads TGTGCCAGCAGCGTTCAAATGGGGATGAACACTGAAGCTTTCTTT. Translated: CASSVQMGMNTEAFF.

A single count supports this clone. The chain couples TRBV3-1 (or the pseudogene TRBV3-2) to TRBJ2-1; 10 bases align to TRBD2. V trimming: 2 bases; J trimming: 6 bases; junction bases outside the gene matches: 4. Germline V lookup: CDR1 LGHDT, CDR2 YNNKEL (reference sequence). The CDR3 has 15 amino acids. CDR3 protein: CASSQSGRGTNEQFF. CDR3 DNA: TGTGCCAGCAGCCAAAGCGGGAGGGGAACCAATGAGCAGTTCTTC.

This chain uses TRBV2 with TRBJ2-1, with no clear D. Trimming took 4 bases from V and 15 from J, leaving 10 bases between them. CDR1 SNHLY and CDR2 FYNNEI come from the germline V gene. The CDR3 is made up of 10 amino acids. DNA for the CDR3: TGTGCCAGCAGTGGGGTATCTCCGTTCTTC. Its translation is CASSGVSPFF.

The chain carries TRBV7-3 and TRBJ1-2; D might be TRBD1 (6 bases). Germline CDR1 is SGHTA and CDR2 is FQGTGA. V was trimmed by 5 bases and J by 5 bases, leaving 21 bases between them. This CDR3 has 16 amino acids. The CDR3 here is CASSPRVRGAGYGYTF. CDR3 DNA: TGTGCCAGCAGCCCTCGTGTTCGGGGGGCGGGATATGGCTACACCTTC.

This chain connects TRBV6-5 to TRBJ2-3; 10 positions agree with TRBD2. Germline V lookup: CDR1 MNHEY, CDR2 SVGAGI. Germline trimming cut 6 bases from V and 4 bases from J; bases unmatched to any gene: 4. The length of the CDR3 is 14 residues. The CDR3 bases are TGTGCCAGCAGCGGGACTAGCGTCTCAGATACGCAGTATTTT. The encoded protein is CASSGTSVSDTQYF.

This clone was recorded once. The V call is TRBV5-3, the J call TRBJ2-7, with no clear D. TRBV5-3 is recorded as an ORF, its role being uncertain. V shed 0 bases and J shed 5 bases, with 9 bases lying between them. The CDR3 is 13 amino acids. CDR3 sequence: CARSLATSHEQYF. DNA of the CDR3: TGTGCCAGAAGCTTGGCTACATCTCACGAGCAGTACTTC.

The rearrangement uses TRBV7-9 and TRBJ1-1; D is unclear. Trimming took 1 base from V and 0 from J, leaving 9 bases between them. CDR3 length: 15 residues. In germline, CDR1 is SEHNR, CDR2 FQNEAQ (reference sequence). The CDR3 nucleotides read TGTGCCAGCAGCTTAGGGGTTGGGATGAACACTGAAGCTTTCTTT. This sequence encodes CASSLGVGMNTEAFF.

V gene TRBV19 combines with J gene TRBJ1-5; 12 bases are shared with TRBD1. V dropped 8 bases and J dropped 7; count of bases not matched to a gene: 15. This CDR3 region has 17 residues. Germline CDR1 reads LNHDA; CDR2 reads SQIVND (reference sequence). In nucleotides, the CDR3 is TGTGCCAGTCGCCCCAGGGGGGGACAGGGGGCTGGACAGCCCCAGCATTTT. Translating gives CASRPRGGQGAGQPQHF.

The chain carries TRBV5-1 and TRBJ2-7; no definite D call. The V end lost 5 bases, the J end lost 5 bases, and 20 bases lay between the germline ends. The CDR3 contains 15 residues. Looked up from germline, CDR1 is SGHRS and CDR2 is YFSETQ. The DNA for the CDR3 is TGCGCCAGCAGGGTTGCCACGCCAGGACGGGACGAGCAGTACTTC. Protein product: CASRVATPGRDEQYF. The full variable domain, its missing parts supplied by reference TRBV5-1 and TRBJ2-7, is KAGVTQTPRYLIKTRGQQVTLSCSPISGHRSVSWYQQTPGQGLQFLFEYFSETQRNKGNFPGRFSGRQFSNSRSEMNVSTLELGDSALYLCASRVATPGRDEQYFGPGTRLTVT.

V usage is TRBV29-1 and J usage is TRBJ1-2, with 7 positions matching TRBD1. Trimming cost V 7 bases and J 7 bases; bases outside gene matches: 21. Germline V CDR1 and CDR2: SQVTM, ANQGSEA. This CDR3 has 16 amino acids. In nucleotides, the CDR3 is TGCAGCGACGTCGCCAGATCACCACAGGGGCGGTTTGGCTACACCTTC. It is translated as CSDVARSPQGRFGYTF.

The chain recombines TRBV10-2 with TRBJ2-3; TRBD1 matches at 8 bases. The CDR3 covers 15 residues. V was clipped by 6 bases and J by 4 bases; unmatched bases: 9. Germline V gene lookup returns CDR1 WSHSY and CDR2 SAAADI. Here the CDR3 DNA reads TGCGCCAGCAGCGCGGGACAGGTAAAGTCAGATACGCAGTATTTT. Its protein product is CASSAGQVKSDTQYF.

In regard to this clone: Additional DNA sequences in this sample encode the identical CDR3. This chain links TRBV5-6 with TRBJ2-7, with TRBD1 as a possible D gene (6 bases). V lost 0 bases and J lost 2, with 9 bases in between. There are 14 residues in the CDR3. Per the germline V gene, CDR1 is SGHDT and CDR2 is YYEEEE. CDR3 amino acids: CASSLGQATYEQYF. The CDR3 coding sequence is TGTGCCAGCAGCTTGGGACAGGCCACCTACGAGCAGTACTTC. Complete variable domain (other parts from reference TRBV5-6 and TRBJ2-7): DAGVTQSPTHLIKTRGQQVTLRCSPKSGHDTVSWYQQALGQGPQFIFQYYEEEERQRGNFPDRFSGHQFPNYSSELNVNALLLGDSALYLCASSLGQATYEQYFGPGTRLTVT.

This chain connects TRBV7-9 to TRBJ1-2; D uncertain. Trimming pared 0 bases from V and 6 bases from J, leaving 8 bases between. CDR1 and CDR2 from the germline V gene are SEHNR and FQNEAQ (reference sequence). The CDR3 runs 13 residues. CDR3 nucleotides: TGTGCCAGCAGCTTAGCCACAGCTGATGGCTACACCTTC. Translation gives CASSLATADGYTF.

This chain links TRBV16 with TRBJ2-7; D is ambiguous. The V end lost 1 base, the J end lost 5 bases, and 6 bases lay between the germline ends. Germline-derived CDR1 and CDR2 are KGHSY and FQNENV. The CDR3 totals 12 residues. The CDR3 coding sequence is TGTGCCAGCAGCCAATTGGGGAACGAGCAGTACTTC. Residues: CASSQLGNEQYF.

This chain links TRBV9 with TRBJ1-1, with D uncertain. V lost 2 bases and J 1 base, leaving 9 bases between the germline ends. The length of the CDR3 is 14 residues. Germline-derived CDR1 and CDR2 are SGDLS and YYNGEE. This CDR3 reads CASSVRDENTEAFF. The CDR3 bases are TGTGCCAGCAGCGTGAGGGATGAGAACACTGAAGCTTTCTTT.

The chain has TRBV4-3 and TRBJ2-2; 7 bases map to TRBD1. V lost 6 bases, J lost 5 bases, and 9 bases stayed unmatched. The CDR3 loop spans 15 amino acids. CDR1 LGHNA and CDR2 YSLEER come from the germline V gene. Written as DNA, the CDR3 is TGCGCCAGCAGGAATGGGACAGAATGGACCGGGGAGCTGTTTTTT. Amino acid sequence: CASRNGTEWTGELFF.

The V gene is TRBV5-1, the J gene TRBJ1-1; D might be TRBD1 (5 bases). The CDR3 loop spans 14 amino acids. Per germline, CDR1 SGHRS and CDR2 YFSETQ. Trimming shortened V by 4 bases and J by 5 bases, and 15 bases separated the two germline ends. CDR3 amino acids: CASSPGTARTEAFF. The CDR3 bases are TGCGCCAGCAGCCCAGGGACTGCCAGGACTGAAGCTTTCTTT.

This chain links TRBV19 with TRBJ1-1; D ambiguous. CDR3 length: 15 residues. Trimming took off 3 bases at V and 3 bases at J, with 14 bases between the two ends. Looked up from germline, CDR1 is LNHDA and CDR2 is SQIVND (reference sequence). Written as DNA, the CDR3 is TGTGCCAGTAGTATGGGAATTAGGGTGCACACTGAAGCTTTCTTT. Amino acid sequence: CASSMGIRVHTEAFF.

CDR3: CASSFFGDTEAFF. For the CDR3, the DNA is TGTGCCAGCAGTTTTTTCGGGGACACTGAAGCTTTCTTT. The V and J genes are TRBV12-3 or TRBV12-4 and TRBJ1-1; unclear D gene. The length of the CDR3 is 13 residues. Trimming took off 3 bases at V and 3 bases at J, with 8 bases between the two ends.

The chain employs TRBV5-5 and TRBJ1-5, with 8 bases that match TRBD1. The CDR3 contains 16 residues. With V trimmed by 4 bases and J by 3 bases, 9 bases remained unmatched. Germline-derived CDR1 and CDR2 are SGHKS and YYEKEE (reference sequence). The CDR3 DNA reads as TGTGCCAGCAGCAAGACAGGGGTTTATAACAATCAGCCCCAGCATTTT. Amino acid sequence: CASSKTGVYNNQPQHF. Supplemented by reference TRBV5-5 and TRBJ1-5, the full variable domain reads DAGVTQSPTHLIKTRGQQVTLRCSPISGHKSVSWYQQVLGQGPQFIFQYYEKEERGRGNFPDRFSARQFPNYSSELNVNALLLGDSALYLCASSKTGVYNNQPQHFGDGTRLSIL.

Remarks on this clone: Other nucleotide sequences from this sample produce the same CDR3. This rearrangement joins TRBV11-2 to TRBJ1-1, with D unresolved. From germline, CDR1 is SGHAT and CDR2 FQNNGV. Trimming pared 2 bases from V and 1 base from J, leaving 5 bases between. This CDR3 has 13 amino acids. The CDR3 region is CASSLKRNTEAFF. The CDR3 DNA reads TGTGCCAGCAGCTTAAAAAGGAACACTGAAGCTTTCTTT. Based on the CDR3 plus reference TRBV11-2 and TRBJ1-1, the full variable domain is EAGVAQSPRYKIIEKRQSVAFWCNPISGHATLYWYQQILGQGPKLLIQFQNNGVVDDSQLPKDRFSAERLKGVDSTLKIQPAKLEDSAVYLCASSLKRNTEAFFGQGTRLTVV.